The next 17 T cell receptor beta chains were all read from a single sample in a study of T cell responses to AZD1222 COVID-19 vaccine. Clones were read by immunoSEQ multiplex PCR, and TCRdb kept only the in-frame ones, dropping some. The profile covers roughly 120,000 clones, with over 75% appearing a single time and around 7.2% taken by the ten largest. Sequencing was performed on peripheral blood, taken on day 0 of AZD1222 vaccination. These receptors all come from an adult in good health.

The genes are TRBV19 and TRBJ2-3, with a weak D call TRBD1 (5 bases). CDR1 and CDR2 (germline): LNHDA, SQIVND (reference sequence). With 6 bases removed from V and 1 base from J, the gap between germline ends came to 8 bases. This CDR3 has 13 amino acids. The CDR3 coding sequence is TGTGCCAGTAGCGAGACAGGCACAGATACGCAGTATTTT. It yields the protein CASSETGTDTQYF.

In its sample, this clone was seen a few times. This chain links TRBV5-1 with TRBJ2-5; tentative D call: TRBD1 (5 bases). V was shortened by 0 bases and J by 2 bases, with 5 bases between the two germline ends. The germline V gene has CDR1 SGHRS and CDR2 YFSETQ. CDR3 length equals 13 residues. The DNA of the CDR3 is TGCGCCAGCAGCTTGGGACAGCAAGAGACCCAGTACTTC. This gives the protein CASSLGQQETQYF.

The chain recombines TRBV5-1 with TRBJ1-2; D is undetermined. The V gene lost 0 bases and the J gene lost 0 bases, with 3 bases spanning the gap. The CDR3 extends over 13 amino acids. Germline CDR1 SGHRS, CDR2 YFSETQ. CDR3 bases: TGCGCCAGCAGCTTGGCCGCTAACTATGGCTACACCTTC. It codes for CASSLAANYGYTF. The full variable domain, its missing parts supplied by reference TRBV5-1 and TRBJ1-2, is KAGVTQTPRYLIKTRGQQVTLSCSPISGHRSVSWYQQTPGQGLQFLFEYFSETQRNKGNFPGRFSGRQFSNSRSEMNVSTLELGDSALYLCASSLAANYGYTFGSGTRLTVV.

The chain couples TRBV27 to TRBJ1-1, with 9 bases identical to TRBD1. This CDR3 spans 14 amino acids. With 7 bases clipped from V and 1 base from J, the junction kept 4 bases outside the gene matches. Germline values: CDR1 MNHEY, CDR2 SMNVEV (reference sequence). CDR3 residues: CASILTGGNTEAFF. In DNA form, the CDR3 reads TGTGCCAGCATCCTGACAGGGGGGAACACTGAAGCTTTCTTT.

V is TRBV18 and J is TRBJ2-7; D is possibly TRBD2 (5 bases). V shed 4 bases and J shed 6 bases, with 13 bases lying between them. Germline V lookup: CDR1 KGHSH, CDR2 LQKENI. CDR3 length: 13 amino acids. The CDR3 is CASSRGLVFEQYF. CDR3 DNA sequence: TGTGCCAGCTCACGCGGGCTCGTTTTCGAGCAGTACTTC.

DNA of the CDR3: TGTGCCAGCAGCCCGCCCCAGGTAGCGGTGACGCAGTATTTT. It yields the protein CASSPPQVAVTQYF. The J gene is TRBJ2-3, the V gene TRBV7-2; a weak D match, TRBD2 (6 bases). V shed 5 bases and J shed 9 bases, with 18 bases lying between them. CDR3 length: 14 residues. Per the germline V gene, CDR1 is SGHTA and CDR2 is FQGNSA. The variable domain in full, completed from reference TRBV7-2 and TRBJ2-3, reads GAGVSQSPSNKVTEKGKDVELRCDPISGHTALYWYRQSLGQGLEFLIYFQGNSAPDKSGLPSDRFSAERTGGSVSTLTIQRTQQEDSAVYLCASSPPQVAVTQYFGPGTRLTVL.

This clone appeared a few times. This rearrangement joins TRBV19 to TRBJ2-2; 7 positions match TRBD2. Germline V gives CDR1 LNHDA, CDR2 SQIVND (reference sequence). The J segment lost 0 bases and the V segment lost 1 base, leaving 2 bases of the junction unmatched. This CDR3 contains 16 residues. The CDR3 protein is CASSIGAGTNTGELFF. In DNA form, the CDR3 reads TGTGCCAGTAGTATAGGAGCGGGAACGAACACCGGGGAGCTGTTTTTT.

This sequence joins TRBV6-2 or TRBV6-3 and TRBJ1-5, with a weak D call TRBD1 (5 bases). The CDR3 has 14 amino acids. The germline gives CDR1 MNHEY, CDR2 SVGEGT. V lost 4 bases, J lost 7 bases, and 14 bases lay in between. As DNA, the CDR3 is TGTGCCAGCAGTTCCGGGGGATCGGGGCAGCCCCAGCATTTT. It yields the protein CASSSGGSGQPQHF.

The V call is TRBV2, the J call TRBJ2-2, with 13 bases fitting TRBD2. This CDR3 has 17 amino acids. Germline assignment: CDR1 SNHLY and CDR2 FYNNEI. V was pared by 9 bases and J by 7 bases, with 14 bases of the junction left unmatched. The CDR3 region is CARETSGRSLSCGELFF. In DNA form, the CDR3 reads TGTGCCAGGGAGACTAGCGGGAGGTCTTTAAGTTGCGGGGAGCTGTTTTTT.

Here the CDR3 DNA reads TGCGCCGGCCTCTCCTACGAGCAGTACTTC. Its translation is CAGLSYEQYF. The chain recombines TRBV20-1 with TRBJ2-7; D is ambiguous. The CDR3 has 10 amino acids. The V gene's germline CDR1 is DFQATT and CDR2 SNEGSKA (reference sequence).

The J gene is TRBJ2-2, the V gene TRBV2, with TRBD1 matching 7 bases. Germline V gives CDR1 SNHLY, CDR2 FYNNEI. V shed 5 bases, J shed 3 bases, and the junction held 3 bases outside the gene matches. The CDR3 extends over 14 amino acids. The CDR3 nucleotides read TGTGCCAGCAGTAAGGGACAGTACACCGGGGAGCTGTTTTTT. This codes for CASSKGQYTGELFF. Full variable domain (remainder filled in from reference TRBV2 and TRBJ2-2): EPEVTQTPSHQVTQMGQEVILRCVPISNHLYFYWYRQILGQKVEFLVSFYNNEISEKSEIFDDQFSVERPDGSNFTLKIRSTKLEDSAMYFCASSKGQYTGELFFGEGSRLTVL.

V is TRBV4-1 and J is TRBJ2-7; possibly TRBD1 or TRBD2 for D (6 bases each). V gave up 1 base and J gave up 0 bases, with 10 bases separating them. The CDR3 spans 15 residues. CDR1 and CDR2 from the germline V gene are MGHRA and YSYEKL. CDR3 DNA: TGCGCCAGCAGCCAAGGGGGGGCGAACTCCTACGAGCAGTACTTC. This sequence encodes CASSQGGANSYEQYF.

The chain uses TRBV11-1 and TRBJ1-4; D is perhaps TRBD1 (5 bases). V dropped 3 bases and J dropped 4 bases, with 15 bases sitting between them. Germline V gives CDR1 SGHAT, CDR2 FQDESV (reference sequence). The CDR3 totals 16 residues. CDR3 nucleotide sequence: TGTGCCAGCAGCTTGGGACCAGACGGATTTAATGAAAAACTGTTTTTT. Its protein product is CASSLGPDGFNEKLFF.

In this sample, this clone turned up a few times. This sequence joins TRBV7-8 and TRBJ2-6; perhaps D is TRBD1 or TRBD2 (5 bases each). Germline CDR1 reads SGHVS; CDR2 reads FQNEAQ. The CDR3 is 15 residues long. The V and J ends lost 1 base and 9 bases respectively, with 13 bases between them. Here the CDR3 reads CASSLVGTAFNVLTF. The CDR3 bases are TGTGCCAGCAGCTTAGTAGGGACGGCGTTCAACGTCCTGACTTTC.

The V gene is TRBV6-5, the J gene TRBJ1-2; unclear D gene. Germline loops: CDR1 MNHEY, CDR2 SVGAGI. Trimming shortened V by 4 bases and J by 8 bases, and 14 bases separated the two germline ends. There are 13 residues in the CDR3. CDR3 in DNA: TGTGCCAGCAGTTCCCCGGTGCGTGAGGGCTACACCTTC. Its protein is CASSSPVREGYTF.

The J gene is TRBJ1-4, the V gene TRBV5-5; no definite D call. V lost 5 bases and J 1 base, leaving 15 bases between the germline ends. There are 16 residues in the CDR3. Germline loops: CDR1 SGHKS, CDR2 YYEKEE (reference sequence). The DNA for the CDR3 is TGTGCCAGCAGGACTGCGCAGCCGGGAACTAATGAAAAACTGTTTTTT. Translation gives CASRTAQPGTNEKLFF.

The V and J genes are TRBV5-5 and TRBJ1-6; no clear D. The germline V and J ends were trimmed by 0 bases and 7 bases, with 5 bases remaining between them. Germline values: CDR1 SGHKS, CDR2 YYEKEE (reference sequence). The CDR3 totals 13 residues. The CDR3: CASSLVSNSPLHF. The CDR3 DNA sequence: TGTGCCAGCAGCTTGGTGTCGAATTCACCCCTCCACTTT.